This T cell receptor (beta chain) was recorded in a study of glioma-infiltrating T cells. Study overall: Glioma patients had dexamethasone for six or fewer days before surgery.

As regards this clonotype: The antigen remains undetermined.

TCR alpha and beta CDR3 regions were amplified from RNA using iRepertoire nested multiplex PCR. MiXCR, applied by TCRdb to the multiplex PCR reads, yields one record per CDR3 protein. The sample has around 390,000 distinct CDR3 sequences; about 40% are singletons. The study's findings and limits: Gliomas, especially low-grade, showed above-expected tissue-blood divergence; non-neoplastic patients showed below. CDR3 overlap between tissue and blood was very small.

The V segment lost 4 bases and the J segment 0 bases; nucleotides outside the gene matches: 6. The germline V gene encodes CDR1 SGHRS and CDR2 YFSETQ. There are 16 residues in the CDR3. The sequence was obtained from a human donor with low-grade glioma or glioblastoma, undergoing nonglioma brain surgery, or in good health (not recorded which). The chain couples TRBV5-1 to TRBJ2-3; 9 bases align to TRBD1. The specimen sequenced was glioma tissue, nonneoplastic brain tissue, or PBMCs (not recorded which). The CDR3 spells CASSPDGTGSTDTQYF. The CDR3 region has the DNA TGCGCCAGCAGCCCGGATGGGACAGGGAGCACAGATACGCAGTATTTT.